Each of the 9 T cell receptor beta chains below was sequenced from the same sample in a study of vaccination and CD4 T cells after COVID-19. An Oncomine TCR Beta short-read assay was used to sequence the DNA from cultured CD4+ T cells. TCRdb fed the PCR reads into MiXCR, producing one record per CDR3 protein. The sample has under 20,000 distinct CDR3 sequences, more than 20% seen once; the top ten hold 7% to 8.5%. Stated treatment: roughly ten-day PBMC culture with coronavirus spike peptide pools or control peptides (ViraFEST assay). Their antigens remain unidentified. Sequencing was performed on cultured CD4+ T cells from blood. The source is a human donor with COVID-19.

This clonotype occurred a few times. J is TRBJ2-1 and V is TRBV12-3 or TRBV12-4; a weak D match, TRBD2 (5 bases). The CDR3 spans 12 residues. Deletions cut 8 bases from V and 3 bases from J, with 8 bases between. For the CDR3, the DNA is TGTGCCAGCTACCGGGGCTACAATGAGCAGTTCTTC. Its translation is CASYRGYNEQFF.

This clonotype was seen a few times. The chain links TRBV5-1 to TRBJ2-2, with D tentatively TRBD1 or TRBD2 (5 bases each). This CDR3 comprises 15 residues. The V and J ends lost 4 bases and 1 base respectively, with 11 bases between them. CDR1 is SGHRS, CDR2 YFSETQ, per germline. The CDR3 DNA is TGCGCCAGCAGCCCCGGGGCGCAGAACACCGGGGAGCTGTTTTTT. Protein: CASSPGAQNTGELFF.

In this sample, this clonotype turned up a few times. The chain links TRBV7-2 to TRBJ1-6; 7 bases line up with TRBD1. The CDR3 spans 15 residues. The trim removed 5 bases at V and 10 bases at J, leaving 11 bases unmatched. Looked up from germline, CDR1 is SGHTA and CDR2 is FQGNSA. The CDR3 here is CASSPRTGVGSPLHF. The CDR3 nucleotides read TGTGCCAGCAGCCCCCGGACAGGTGTGGGATCACCCCTCCACTTT.

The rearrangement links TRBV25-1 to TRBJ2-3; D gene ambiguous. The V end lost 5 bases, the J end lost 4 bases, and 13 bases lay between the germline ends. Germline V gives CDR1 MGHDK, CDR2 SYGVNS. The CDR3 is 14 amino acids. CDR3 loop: CASSSTTTPDTQYF. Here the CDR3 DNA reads TGTGCCAGCAGTTCGACCACGACACCAGATACGCAGTATTTT.

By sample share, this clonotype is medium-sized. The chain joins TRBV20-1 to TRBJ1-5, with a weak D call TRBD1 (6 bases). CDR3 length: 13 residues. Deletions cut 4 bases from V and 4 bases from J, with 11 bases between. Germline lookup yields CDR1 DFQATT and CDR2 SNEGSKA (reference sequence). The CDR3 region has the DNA TGCAGTGCTACCGGACAGCGAAATCAGCCCCAGCATTTT. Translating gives CSATGQRNQPQHF.

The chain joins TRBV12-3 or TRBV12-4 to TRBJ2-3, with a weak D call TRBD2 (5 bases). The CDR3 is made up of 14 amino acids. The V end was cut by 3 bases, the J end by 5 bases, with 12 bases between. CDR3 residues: CASSFLRVGDTQYF. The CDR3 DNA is TGTGCCAGCAGTTTTCTGCGGGTTGGAGATACGCAGTATTTT.

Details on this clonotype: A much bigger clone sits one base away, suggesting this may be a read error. In DNA, the CDR3 is TGTGCCAGCGGCTTAGACCGAAATCAGCCCCAGCATTTT. It is translated as CASGLDRNQPQHF. The chain combines TRBV11-2 with TRBJ1-5, with D uncertain. The CDR3 has 13 residues. From germline, CDR1 is SGHAT and CDR2 FQNNGV.

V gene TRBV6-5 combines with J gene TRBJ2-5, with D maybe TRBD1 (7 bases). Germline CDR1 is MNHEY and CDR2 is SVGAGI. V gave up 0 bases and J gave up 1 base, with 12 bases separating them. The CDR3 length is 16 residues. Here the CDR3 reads CASSYSLRDSQETQYF. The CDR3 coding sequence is TGTGCCAGCAGTTACTCATTGCGGGACAGCCAAGAGACCCAGTACTTC.

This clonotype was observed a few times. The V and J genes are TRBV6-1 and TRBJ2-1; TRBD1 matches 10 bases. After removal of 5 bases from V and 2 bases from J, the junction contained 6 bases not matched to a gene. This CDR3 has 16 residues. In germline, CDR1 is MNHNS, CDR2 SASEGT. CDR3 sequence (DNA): TGTGCCAGCAGTAAAACCGGGACAGGGGCCTACAATGAGCAGTTCTTC. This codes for CASSKTGTGAYNEQFF.